This TCR beta chain originates from a study of blood T cell repertoires in COVID-19. The overall study: COVID-19 samples, acute and convalescent, were from the United States, Italy and Spain. PBMCs, B-cell-depleted T cells, or T cells were the source of the cDNA or gDNA that made up the material.

V was pared by 3 bases and J by 0 bases, with 7 bases between. Germline V gene data show CDR1 as SGHDT and CDR2 as YYEEEE. CDR3 length: 13 amino acids. Which cohort a participant joined came from the clinical history participants gave. Profiled with immunoSEQ multiplex PCR; TCRdb holds only in-frame clones, not every one. This table holds 200,000 to 250,000 clones, less than 90% found once. The chain joins TRBV5-6 to TRBJ2-7, with D unclear. Sequencing was performed on PBMCs or T cells enriched from blood (not recorded which). The sequence was obtained from a woman between 45 and 65 years old in a cohort exposed to, infected with or recovered from COVID-19 (not recorded which). CDR3 protein: CASSSAGSYEQYF. In DNA, the CDR3 is TGTGCCAGCAGCTCAGCAGGCTCCTACGAGCAGTACTTC.